The clone carrying this T cell receptor beta chain was picked up a small number of times. The data derive from a study of T cells in Graves' hyperthyroidism and ophthalmopathy. Background on the study: Peripheral blood specimens were obtained at initial diagnosis, prior to any treatment.

The V gene end was trimmed by 7 bases and the J gene end by 5 bases; junction bases not matched to a gene: 3. This CDR3 has 13 amino acids. The germline gives CDR1 MDHEN, CDR2 SYDVKM. Criteria for exclusion of patients were uncontrolled infection, other autoimmune disease, pregnancy or lactation. Used for diagnoses were clinical symptoms, serum thyroxine and TRAb, thyroid ultrasound and orbital computed tomography. RNA transcripts were the template for amplifying TCR beta CDR3 regions. When the TCR CDR3 underwent first-round RT-PCR, the HTBI primer set was used. TCRdb re-called the multiplex PCR reads with MiXCR, one entry per CDR3 protein. The data show some 700,000 distinct CDR3 sequences, roughly 17% seen once.

The sample comprised blood. The clonotype was recovered from a man over 45 with Graves' hyperthyroidism. The rearrangement uses TRBV28 and TRBJ2-1; 9 positions match TRBD2. The CDR3 here is CASKIAGDNEQFF. Here the CDR3 DNA reads TGTGCCAGCAAAATAGCGGGAGACAATGAGCAGTTCTTC.